This entry lists 9 T cell receptor beta chains sequenced from one sample in a study of cytomegalovirus exposure and HLA in healthy donors. In the PCR, 60 Vbeta and 13 Jbeta primers were used. Repertoires were generated with immunoSEQ multiplex PCR, while TCRdb's copy carries only in-frame clones and drops some. This sample has approximately 100,000 clones, with 80% found just once. Sequencing input: PBMCs. The receptors originated from a man between 18 and 35 years old in good health and CMV-seronegative.

The V gene is TRBV2, the J gene TRBJ1-1; D is possibly TRBD1 (5 bases). This CDR3 has 11 amino acids. In germline, CDR1 is SNHLY, CDR2 FYNNEI. The ends were cut back, 6 bases at V and 11 bases at J, with 13 bases in the middle. CDR3 residues: CASRRSGVAFF. CDR3 nucleotide sequence: TGTGCCAGCAGGAGGTCGGGGGTGGCTTTCTTT.

The V call is TRBV2, the J call TRBJ1-1, with a possible D match to TRBD1 (6 bases). Germline V gene data show CDR1 as SNHLY and CDR2 as FYNNEI. The germline V and J ends were trimmed by 6 bases and 4 bases, with 12 bases remaining between them. CDR3 length: 13 amino acids. CDR3 nucleotides: TGTGCCAGCAGGCAGGGGATAGTCACTGAAGCTTTCTTT. Translated, it gives CASRQGIVTEAFF. Looking up the rest from reference TRBV2 and TRBJ1-1 gives the full variable domain: EPEVTQTPSHQVTQMGQEVILRCVPISNHLYFYWYRQILGQKVEFLVSFYNNEISEKSEIFDDQFSVERPDGSNFTLKIRSTKLEDSAMYFCASRQGIVTEAFFGQGTRLTVV.

The V and J genes are TRBV5-1 and TRBJ1-1; TRBD1 aligns across 7 bases. Germline lookup yields CDR1 SGHRS and CDR2 YFSETQ. The length of the CDR3 is 14 residues. J gave up 4 bases and V 4 bases, and 7 bases lay outside the gene matches. CDR3 amino acids: CASSDRGRGTEAFF. The CDR3, as DNA: TGCGCCAGCAGCGATAGGGGGCGAGGCACTGAAGCTTTCTTT.

Of note for this clone: The junction and the germline gene differ at one end; a read error may be behind it. This sequence joins TRBV7-9 and TRBJ2-7, with 10 bases matching TRBD2. This CDR3 has 15 amino acids. Per germline, CDR1 SEHNR and CDR2 FQNEAQ (reference sequence). CDR3 in DNA: TGTTCCAGCAGCTTAACTAGCGGGGAAACCTACGAGCAGTACTTC. It encodes CSSSLTSGETYEQYF.

This clone was counted a few times. The chain couples TRBV7-2 to TRBJ1-6, with D unclear. Germline CDR1 SGHTA, CDR2 FQGNSA. The CDR3 spans 14 residues. Trimming pared 4 bases from V and 5 bases from J, leaving 9 bases between. CDR3 in amino acids: CASSYRENNSPLHF. Written as DNA, the CDR3 is TGTGCCAGCAGCTACCGCGAAAATAATTCACCCCTCCACTTT.

The chain recombines TRBV28 with TRBJ1-2; no firm D call. This CDR3 has 13 amino acids. V was cut by 7 bases and J by 5 bases, with 14 bases left in between. CDR1 and CDR2 (germline): MDHEN, SYDVKM. The CDR3 spells CASTLTRWYGYTF. The DNA of the CDR3 is TGTGCCAGCACCCTCACGAGGTGGTATGGCTACACCTTC.

The chain couples TRBV29-1 to TRBJ1-2; 12 nucleotides line up with TRBD1. Germline assignment: CDR1 SQVTM and CDR2 ANQGSEA. V shed 4 bases, J shed 7 bases, and the junction held 4 bases outside the gene matches. This CDR3 is built from 13 residues. This CDR3 reads CSVGRDRGLGYTF. CDR3 nucleotides: TGCAGCGTTGGCCGGGACAGGGGGCTTGGCTACACCTTC.

V and J are TRBV7-9 and TRBJ2-7; D is perhaps TRBD1 (6 bases). The CDR3 covers 12 residues. Trimming took 5 bases from V and 4 from J, leaving 9 bases between them. The germline V gene encodes CDR1 SEHNR and CDR2 FQNEAQ (reference sequence). CDR3 nucleotide sequence: TGTGCCAGCAGCGGGACATCGTACGAGCAGTACTTC. This gives the protein CASSGTSYEQYF.

The genes are TRBV6-6 and TRBJ2-2; tentatively, D is TRBD1 (5 bases). Trimming stripped 6 bases from V and 7 bases from J, with 15 bases between. The CDR3 is 14 amino acids. The germline CDR1 and CDR2 sequences are MNHNY and SVGAGI (reference sequence). The CDR3 reads CASRVPGMNGELFF. The CDR3 DNA reads TGTGCCAGCAGGGTGCCAGGGATGAACGGGGAGCTGTTTTTT.